This record covers a single T cell receptor (beta chain). The CDR3 length is 15 residues. The V gene's germline CDR1 is MNHNS and CDR2 SASEGT. Trimming cost V 4 bases and J 1 base, with 11 bases left between them. The data belong to a study of cytomegalovirus exposure and HLA in healthy donors. Both 60 Vbeta primers and 13 Jbeta primers went into the PCR. The repertoire was sequenced with immunoSEQ multiplex PCR; TCRdb's copy has only in-frame clones and lacks some. In the table there are under 130,000 clones, approximately 66% of which are singletons. Sequenced: PBMCs. The sequence came from a woman between 45 and 65 years old in good health and CMV-seronegative. The rearrangement uses TRBV6-1 and TRBJ1-3, with D uncertain. The CDR3 loop is CASSVAGSSGNTIYF. CDR3 bases: TGTGCCAGCAGTGTCGCAGGTAGTTCTGGAAACACCATATATTTT.